This T cell receptor (beta chain) was found in a study of regulatory T cells in long-lasting Graves disease. Overall study context: Newly diagnosed Graves' patients had taken antithyroid drugs under 3 months. Study-wide results and limits: Persistent Graves' disease cases displayed lower TCR diversity than newly diagnosed ones. TRBV28, TRBJ1-2 and TRBJ2-5 were segments that persistent disease favored.

In germline, CDR1 is ENHRY, CDR2 SYGVKD. The CDR3 spans 14 residues. Trimming removed 0 bases from V and 9 bases from J, with 9 bases in between. With iRepertoire HTBI primers and Arm-PCR of CDR3 regions, TCR beta libraries were built. From the multiplex PCR reads, TCRdb called clonotypes with MiXCR, one entry per CDR3 protein. This table holds about 620,000 distinct CDR3 sequences, around 17% found once. Time point given: newly diagnosed GD, antithyroid drugs for less than 3 months. From RNA extracted from PBMCs, the TCR library was made. Regarding this clonotype: Its target is not known.

The data were also submitted as part of a second study, on T cells in Graves' hyperthyroidism and ophthalmopathy. As that report states: The HTBI primer set served for first-round RT-PCR of the TCR CDR3.

This specimen was peripheral blood mononuclear cells (PBMCs), taken at new diagnosis, from a patient treated with antithyroid drugs. The clonotype was recovered from a woman aged 25 to 39 with Graves disease. This chain joins TRBV10-3 and TRBJ1-6, with a weak D call TRBD1 (6 bases). CDR3 region: CAISESDSFSPLHF. In nucleotides, the CDR3 is TGTGCCATCAGTGAGTCGGACAGTTTTTCACCCCTCCACTTT.